One and the same sample provided the 10 T cell receptor beta chains below, sequenced in a study of T cell repertoires in cytomegalovirus infection (dated by TCRdb to between 2018 and 2021). Sequencing was performed on an Illumina HiSeq 1500. TCRdb reprocessed the public reads (quality trimming at Q25 with fastp, clone calling with MiXCR) and kept in-frame beta chains. Under each unique CDR3 protein, matching rows form one entry showing the most common genes and DNA. The sample records about 490,000 distinct CDR3 sequences, 26% of which are singletons. The biggest ten clones account for 13% of the sample. Sample: PBMCs. All receptors derive from a human donor in good health (CMV status not recorded). Some clones in this sample may be carry-over from other donors' samples.

This clonotype appeared a single time. The J gene is TRBJ2-7, the V gene TRBV5-4; TRBD2 matches at 13 bases. The germline V gene encodes CDR1 SGHNT and CDR2 YYREEE (reference sequence). The CDR3 length is 16 residues. V shed 3 bases, J shed 2 bases, and the junction held 5 bases outside the gene matches. CDR3 region: CASSSGTSGIPYEQYF. The CDR3 coding sequence is TGTGCCAGCAGCTCCGGGACTAGCGGGATTCCCTACGAGCAGTACTTC.

This clonotype was counted between two and nine times. CDR3 region: CASGPEVFGNEQFF. In nucleotides, the CDR3 is TGTGCCAGCGGTCCTGAGGTCTTTGGCAATGAGCAGTTCTTC. The gene calls are TRBV2 and TRBJ2-1; D is uncertain. The germline V and J ends were trimmed by 8 bases and 6 bases, with 17 bases remaining between them. CDR1 and CDR2 (germline): SNHLY, FYNNEI. This CDR3 region has 14 residues. Supplemented by reference TRBV2 and TRBJ2-1, the full variable domain reads EPEVTQTPSHQVTQMGQEVILRCVPISNHLYFYWYRQILGQKVEFLVSFYNNEISEKSEIFDDQFSVERPDGSNFTLKIRSTKLEDSAMYFCASGPEVFGNEQFFGPGTRLTVL.

This clonotype was observed at least ten times. The chain couples TRBV7-3 to TRBJ2-7; D ambiguous. This CDR3 has 14 residues. CDR1 is SGHTA and CDR2 is FQGTGA in the germline V gene. Trimming left V 2 bases short and J 9 bases short, with 17 bases between. The CDR3 spells CASSLLKDGPRQYF. Written as DNA, the CDR3 is TGTGCCAGCAGCTTATTGAAAGACGGCCCGCGGCAGTACTTC.

The J gene is TRBJ2-3, the V gene TRBV2, with D unclear. V was pared by 6 bases and J by 3 bases, with 16 bases between. The germline V gene has CDR1 SNHLY and CDR2 FYNNEI. The CDR3 covers 15 residues. In nucleotides, the CDR3 is TGTGCCAGCAGAGACCCTCGAAGGGCGACAGATACGCAGTATTTT. Its translation: CASRDPRRATDTQYF.

This clonotype was detected many times. CDR3 region: CASSTRQGRTDTQYF. The CDR3 DNA sequence: TGTGCCAGCAGCACCCGGCAGGGGCGGACAGATACGCAGTATTTT. The chain combines TRBV11-3 with TRBJ2-3, with TRBD1 as a possible D gene (6 bases). V was pared by 5 bases and J by 3 bases, with 15 bases between. CDR3 length: 15 residues. Germline V gene sequence: CDR1 SGHNT, CDR2 YENEEA.

V and J are TRBV15 and TRBJ2-1, with a weak D call TRBD2 (6 bases). Germline-derived CDR1 and CDR2 are LNHNV and YYDKDF (reference sequence). V shed 0 bases and J shed 2 bases, with 14 bases lying between them. The CDR3 covers 17 residues. The CDR3 DNA reads as TGTGCCACCAGCAGAGATCTCGATAGCGGAACCTACAATGAGCAGTTCTTC. This encodes CATSRDLDSGTYNEQFF.

This sequence joins TRBV7-6 and TRBJ2-1; 11 nucleotides agree with TRBD2. Germline V gives CDR1 SGHVS, CDR2 FNYEAQ. The CDR3 length is 17 residues. V shed 1 base, J shed 6 bases, and the junction held 8 bases outside the gene matches. For the CDR3, the DNA is TGTGCCAGCAGCTTAGTAGCGCGTCTAGCGGGAGGCAATGAGCAGTTCTTC. Amino acids: CASSLVARLAGGNEQFF.

This clonotype was seen a few times. One end of the junction does not line up with germline, which may come from a read error. The chain joins TRBV5-1 to TRBJ1-1; 8 nucleotides line up with TRBD1. Germline CDR1 is SGHRS and CDR2 is YFSETQ. CDR3 length: 15 residues. CDR3 coding DNA: TGCGCCAGCAGCTTAACAGGGGGATGGAACCCTGAAGCTTTCTTT. It is translated as CASSLTGGWNPEAFF.

The rearrangement joins TRBV12-3 or TRBV12-4 to TRBJ2-3, with 10 nucleotides matching TRBD2. The CDR3 loop spans 16 amino acids. The trim removed 5 bases at V and 10 bases at J, leaving 15 bases unmatched. The chain's CDR3 is CASSLRLAGIEVAQYF. Written as DNA, the CDR3 is TGTGCCAGCAGTCTACGACTAGCGGGTATCGAGGTTGCGCAGTATTTT.

The rearrangement joins TRBV19 to TRBJ1-5; D remains ambiguous. V gave up 1 base and J gave up 0 bases, with 4 bases separating them. Germline CDR1 is LNHDA and CDR2 is SQIVND (reference sequence). This CDR3 is built from 14 residues. The CDR3 region is CASSIVNSNQPQHF. The CDR3 DNA follows: TGTGCCAGTAGTATAGTGAATAGCAATCAGCCCCAGCATTTT. Full variable domain (rest looked up from reference TRBV19 and TRBJ1-5): DGGITQSPKYLFRKEGQNVTLSCEQNLNHDAMYWYRQDPGQGLRLIYYSQIVNDFQKGDIAEGYSVSREKKESFPLTVTSAQKNPTAFYLCASSIVNSNQPQHFGDGTRLSIL.